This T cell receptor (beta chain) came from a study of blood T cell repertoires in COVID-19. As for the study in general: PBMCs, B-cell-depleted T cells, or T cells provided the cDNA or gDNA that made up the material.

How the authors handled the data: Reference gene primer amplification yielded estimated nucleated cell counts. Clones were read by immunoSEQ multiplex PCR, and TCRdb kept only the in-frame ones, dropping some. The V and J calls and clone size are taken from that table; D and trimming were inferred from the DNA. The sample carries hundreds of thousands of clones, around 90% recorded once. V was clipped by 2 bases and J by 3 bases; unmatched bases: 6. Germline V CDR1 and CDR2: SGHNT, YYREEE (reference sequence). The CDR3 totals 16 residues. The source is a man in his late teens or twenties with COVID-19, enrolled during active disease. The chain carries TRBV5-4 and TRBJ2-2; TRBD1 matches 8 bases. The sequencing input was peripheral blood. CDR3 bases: TGTGCCAGCAGCTTCCTCAGGGGGCAGGACACCGGGGAGCTGTTTTTT. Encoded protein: CASSFLRGQDTGELFF.